This is a list of T cell receptor beta chains from one sample in a study of control samples from healthy donors and cancer patients. The data were produced by immunoSEQ multiplex PCR, yet TCRdb's version contains in-frame clones alone and is incomplete. The data hold roughly 30,000 clones, with over 85% observed a single time. Sequencing was performed on PBMCs. These receptors originate from a man between 35 and 55 years old with colorectal cancer. CDR3s include the opening cysteine and the closing phenylalanine or tryptophan. D genes are given only for firm matches. Not every row has a clone size; where given, it reads once, few, many or a size class.

D gene,V gene,clone size,J gene,CDR3 protein,CDR3 DNA
.,TRBV30,.,TRBJ1-1,CAWGGYTEAFF,TGTGCCTGGGGGGGGTACACTGAAGCTTTCTTT
.,TRBV11-3,.,TRBJ2-5,CASSSVDSVQETQYF,TGTGCCAGCAGCTCAGTCGACAGTGTCCAAGAGACCCAGTACTTC
.,TRBV10-1,.,TRBJ2-7,CASSESKTELYEQYF,TGCGCCAGCAGTGAGTCGAAGACAGAACTCTACGAGCAGTACTTC
.,TRBV2,.,TRBJ1-2,CASSEALRVNHLFYGYTF,TGTGCCAGCAGTGAAGCGCTTCGGGTGAACCACCTCTTCTATGGCTACACCTTC
TRBD1,TRBV6-5,.,TRBJ2-3,CASSRQGAATDTQYF,TGTGCCAGCAGCCGACAGGGGGCCGCCACAGATACGCAGTATTTT
.,TRBV3-1/TRBV3-2,.,TRBJ1-3,CASSHAGHGNTIYF,TGTGCCAGCAGCCACGCGGGGCATGGAAACACCATATATTTT
.,TRBV7-9,.,TRBJ2-3,CASSEARGEFTDTQYF,TGTGCCAGCAGCGAGGCAAGGGGGGAGTTCACAGATACGCAGTATTTT
.,TRBV7-8,.,TRBJ1-6,CASREFEATPLHF,TGTGCCAGCAGGGAATTTGAGGCGACCCCCCTCCACTTT
.,TRBV28,once,TRBJ1-5,CASSQGGSNQPQHF,TGTGCCAGCAGCCAAGGAGGCAGCAATCAGCCCCAGCATTTT
.,TRBV7-2,.,TRBJ2-1,CASSQRAGAYNEQFF,TGTGCCAGCAGCCAACGGGCGGGGGCATACAATGAGCAGTTCTTC
.,TRBV27,.,TRBJ2-2,CASSLTRPGELFF,TGTGCCAGCAGTCTAACCCGACCCGGGGAGCTGTTTTTT
.,TRBV7-9,.,TRBJ1-2,CASSQENYGYTF,TGTGCCAGCAGCCAAGAAAACTATGGCTACACCTTC
TRBD2,TRBV9,.,TRBJ2-1,CASSVLAGGSPGGNEQFF,TGTGCCAGCAGCGTGCTAGCGGGGGGATCCCCAGGAGGGAATGAGCAGTTCTTC
.,TRBV4-3,.,TRBJ2-2,CASSQDSLVHLNTGELFF,TGCGCCAGCAGCCAAGATAGCTTGGTACACCTGAACACCGGGGAGCTGTTTTTT
.,TRBV4-3,.,TRBJ2-5,CASSQTLGGQETQYF,TGCGCCAGCAGCCAAACTCTTGGGGGCCAAGAGACCCAGTACTTC
.,TRBV29-1,.,TRBJ2-7,CSGGGRSVREQYF,TGCAGCGGCGGTGGCAGGTCAGTTAGGGAGCAGTACTTC
.,TRBV2,.,TRBJ1-5,CASSHRIYQPQHF,TGTGCCAGCAGTCACAGAATTTATCAGCCCCAGCATTTT
.,TRBV5-1,.,TRBJ1-2,CASSPEGNSGYTF,TGCGCCAGCTCCCCCGAGGGTAATTCTGGCTACACCTTC
.,TRBV7-8,.,TRBJ2-2,CASSLAHLTGELFF,TGTGCCAGCAGCTTAGCGCACCTTACCGGGGAGCTGTTTTTT
.,TRBV4-1,.,TRBJ2-2,CASSQVSPNTGELFF,TGCGCCAGCAGCCAAGTTTCGCCGAACACCGGGGAGCTGTTTTTT
.,TRBV18,.,TRBJ2-2,CASSPRGLNNGELFF,TGTGCCAGCTCACCACGGGGTTTGAACAACGGGGAGCTGTTTTTT
.,TRBV18,.,TRBJ2-7,CASSPTAYEQYF,TGTGCCAGCTCCCCGACTGCCTACGAGCAGTACTTC
TRBD2,TRBV4-1,.,TRBJ2-3,CASSLAGGPDTQYF,TGCGCCAGCAGCCTAGCGGGGGGGCCAGATACGCAGTATTTT
.,TRBV14,once,TRBJ1-2,CASSQDRGYGYTF,TGTGCCAGCAGCCAAGATAGGGGCTATGGCTACACCTTC
TRBD2,TRBV6-6,.,TRBJ2-3,CASLSGGHTDTQYF,TGTGCCAGTCTTAGCGGGGGGCATACAGATACGCAGTATTTT
TRBD1,TRBV2,.,TRBJ1-4,CASRGQENKVFF,TGTGCCAGCAGAGGACAGGAGAATAAAGTGTTTTTT
.,TRBV2,.,TRBJ1-2,CASTNIGEGYGYTF,TGTGCCAGCACCAACATAGGAGAGGGCTATGGCTACACCTTC
.,TRBV5-4,.,TRBJ2-5,CASSLARGETQYF,TGTGCCAGCAGCTTGGCCCGGGGAGAGACCCAGTACTTC
TRBD1,TRBV18,.,TRBJ1-5,CASSPGTGGNQPQHF,TGTGCCAGCTCACCTGGGACAGGGGGCAATCAGCCCCAGCATTTT
.,TRBV11-2,.,TRBJ2-7,CASSPAVEQYF,TGTGCCAGCAGTCCCGCGGTTGAGCAGTACTTC
TRBD2,TRBV4-1,once,TRBJ2-2,CASSQLAGGIANTGELFF,TGCGCCAGCAGCCAACTAGCGGGGGGTATCGCGAACACCGGGGAGCTGTTTTTT
.,TRBV6-2/TRBV6-3,once,TRBJ2-3,CASSRLADTQYF,TGTGCCAGCAGTCGTCTAGCGGATACGCAGTATTTT
.,TRBV2,.,TRBJ2-1,CASSEAGGARGNEQFF,TGTGCCAGCAGTGAAGCTGGGGGGGCCCGTGGCAATGAGCAGTTCTTC
.,TRBV13,.,TRBJ1-5,CASSLGAPEGYQPQHF,TGTGCCAGCAGCTTAGGGGCTCCCGAGGGTTATCAGCCCCAGCATTTT
TRBD2,TRBV6-6,.,TRBJ2-5,CASTNGGGRETQYF,TGTGCCAGCACCAACGGCGGGGGGCGGGAGACCCAGTACTTC
TRBD2,TRBV18,.,TRBJ2-1,CASSGGGLYNEQFF,TGTGCCAGCTCCGGCGGGGGGCTTTACAATGAGCAGTTCTTC
.,TRBV5-1,.,TRBJ1-2,CASSEYNYGYTF,TGCGCCAGCAGCGAATATAACTATGGCTACACCTTC
.,TRBV20-1,once,TRBJ1-1,CSVIETEAFF,TGCAGTGTTATAGAGACGGAAGCTTTCTTT
.,TRBV14,few,TRBJ2-3,CASSYRDGITDTQYF,TGTGCCAGCAGCTACCGGGACGGTATCACAGATACGCAGTATTTT
TRBD1,TRBV6-4,.,TRBJ1-4,CASTLNRGRANEKLFF,TGTGCCAGCACTTTAAACAGGGGACGTGCTAATGAAAAACTGTTTTTT
.,TRBV7-8,.,TRBJ2-7,CASSLDRVVGEQYF,TGTGCCAGCAGCTTAGACAGGGTGGTCGGCGAGCAGTACTTC
.,TRBV5-6,.,TRBJ1-4,CASSLGSFEKLFF,TGTGCCAGCAGCTTGGGCAGTTTTGAAAAACTGTTTTTT
.,TRBV6-5,.,TRBJ1-4,CASLRDEKLFF,TGTGCCAGCCTCAGGGATGAAAAACTGTTTTTT
TRBD1,TRBV6-5,.,TRBJ1-3,CASRAATGTGNTIYF,TGTGCCAGCAGGGCCGCGACAGGGACTGGAAACACCATATATTTT
.,TRBV6-1,.,TRBJ2-3,CASSEDVSTDTQYF,TGTGCCAGCAGTGAAGATGTCAGCACAGATACGCAGTATTTT
.,TRBV4-3,.,TRBJ2-2,CASSLQVSRNTGELFF,TGCGCCAGCAGCCTACAGGTCTCGAGGAACACCGGGGAGCTGTTTTTT
TRBD1,TRBV6-5,.,TRBJ1-4,CASSTGGWGEKLFF,TGTGCCAGCAGTACAGGGGGCTGGGGTGAAAAACTGTTTTTT
.,TRBV10-1,.,TRBJ2-5,CAILEGRAFSGSETQYF,TGCGCCATCCTGGAGGGCAGGGCGTTTTCGGGTTCGGAGACCCAGTACTTC
.,TRBV7-9,.,TRBJ1-5,CASSLWDNQPQHF,TGTGCCAGCAGCTTATGGGACAATCAGCCCCAGCATTTT
TRBD2,TRBV7-3,.,TRBJ2-4,CASARDYQNIQYF,TGTGCCAGCGCCCGGGACTACCAAAACATTCAGTACTTC
TRBD1,TRBV19,.,TRBJ1-1,CASSMGTGGFPEAFF,TGTGCCAGTAGTATGGGGACAGGGGGCTTCCCTGAAGCTTTCTTT
.,TRBV7-8,.,TRBJ2-7,CASSSGTLYEQYF,TGTGCCAGCAGCTCCGGGACACTGTACGAGCAGTACTTC
TRBD1,TRBV19,.,TRBJ1-2,CASNPGQGVGGYTF,TGTGCCAGTAACCCGGGACAGGGGGTCGGTGGCTACACCTTC
TRBD1,TRBV30,.,TRBJ1-6,CAWRRGQGNSPLHF,TGTGCCTGGAGGAGAGGACAGGGGAATTCACCCCTCCACTTT
.,TRBV19,.,TRBJ1-2,CASSPEAVAPYGYTF,TGTGCCAGTAGTCCCGAGGCGGTCGCTCCTTATGGCTACACCTTC
TRBD1,TRBV6-1,.,TRBJ1-3,CASSEAGQGARNTIYF,TGTGCCAGCAGTGAAGCGGGACAGGGGGCTAGAAACACCATATATTTT
.,TRBV5-5,.,TRBJ2-2,CASSDTFAGQLNTGELFF,TGTGCCAGCAGCGATACGTTCGCCGGGCAGCTGAACACCGGGGAGCTGTTTTTT
TRBD2,TRBV6-5,.,TRBJ2-7,CASSRAGGLYEQYF,TGTGCCAGCAGCCGAGCGGGGGGGCTGTACGAGCAGTACTTC
.,TRBV30,.,TRBJ1-2,CAWSVRSADRMNGYTF,TGTGCCTGGAGTGTACGTAGCGCAGATAGGATGAATGGCTACACCTTC